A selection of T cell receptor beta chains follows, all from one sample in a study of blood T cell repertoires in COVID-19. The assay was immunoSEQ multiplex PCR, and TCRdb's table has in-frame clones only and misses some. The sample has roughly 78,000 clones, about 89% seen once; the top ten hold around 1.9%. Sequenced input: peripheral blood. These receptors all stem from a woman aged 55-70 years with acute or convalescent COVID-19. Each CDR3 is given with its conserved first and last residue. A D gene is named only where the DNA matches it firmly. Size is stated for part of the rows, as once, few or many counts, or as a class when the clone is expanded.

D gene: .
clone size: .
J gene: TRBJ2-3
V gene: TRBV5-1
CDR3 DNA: TGCGCCAGCAACCAAGCTTCATGGGTACTAGCAGATACGCAGTATTTT
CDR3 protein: CASNQASWVLADTQYF

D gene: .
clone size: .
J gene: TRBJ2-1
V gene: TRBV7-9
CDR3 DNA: TGTGCCAGCAGCCCGACTCCGCCGCCTTCGGCTGAGCAGTTCTTC
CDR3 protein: CASSPTPPPSAEQFF

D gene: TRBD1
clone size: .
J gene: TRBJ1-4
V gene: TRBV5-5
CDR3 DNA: TGTGCCAGCAGCATCCAGGGGGCACGGGAAAAACTGTTTTTT
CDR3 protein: CASSIQGAREKLFF

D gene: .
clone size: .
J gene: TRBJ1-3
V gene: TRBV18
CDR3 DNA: TGTGCCAGCTCACCGGTTCAGTTCTCTGGAAACACCATATATTTT
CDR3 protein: CASSPVQFSGNTIYF

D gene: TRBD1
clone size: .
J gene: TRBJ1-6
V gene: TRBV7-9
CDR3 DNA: TGTGCCAGCAGCTCTTGGGGACAGGGGGCAAATTCACCCCTCCACTTT
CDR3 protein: CASSSWGQGANSPLHF

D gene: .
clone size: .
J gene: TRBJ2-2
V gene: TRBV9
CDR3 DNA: TGTGCCAGCAGCGAGGGGTTTGGGGAGCTGTTTTTT
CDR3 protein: CASSEGFGELFF

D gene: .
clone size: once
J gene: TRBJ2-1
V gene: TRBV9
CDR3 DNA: TGTGCCAGCAGCGTAGCTCTCCTAGCGAACAATGAGCAGTTCTTC
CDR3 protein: CASSVALLANNEQFF

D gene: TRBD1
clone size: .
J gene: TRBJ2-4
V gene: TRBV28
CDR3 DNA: TGTGCCAGCAGTTTAATGGGACAGCTAGACATTCAGTACTTC
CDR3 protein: CASSLMGQLDIQYF

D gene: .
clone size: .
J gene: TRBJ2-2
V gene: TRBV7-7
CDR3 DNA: TGTGCCAGCAGCCCACTGAACACCGGGGAGCTGTTTTTT
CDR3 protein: CASSPLNTGELFF

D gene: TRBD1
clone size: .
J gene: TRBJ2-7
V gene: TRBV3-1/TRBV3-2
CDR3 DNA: TGTGCCAGCAGCCTCCGGGACAGCGGACTCGAGCAGTACTTC
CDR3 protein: CASSLRDSGLEQYF

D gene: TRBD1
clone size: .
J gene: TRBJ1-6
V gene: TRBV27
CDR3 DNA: TGTGCCAGCAGTTCATCGGTAGGGCGGGACAGGGTTTCACCCCTCCACTTT
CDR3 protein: CASSSSVGRDRVSPLHF

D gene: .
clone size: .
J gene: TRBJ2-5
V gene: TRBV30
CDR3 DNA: TGTGCCTGGAGTGGTTTGGCAGTCAGAGAGACCCAGTACTTC
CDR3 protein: CAWSGLAVRETQYF

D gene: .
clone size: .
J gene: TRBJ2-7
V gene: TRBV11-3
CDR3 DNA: TGTGCCAGCAGCTCCCCCTTGAGGGAAAACTGCGAGCAGTACTTC
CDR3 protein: CASSSPLRENCEQYF

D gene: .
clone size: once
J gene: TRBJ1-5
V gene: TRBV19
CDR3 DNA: TGTGCCAGTAGTATAACAGGAGTTTATAGCAATCAGCCCCAGCATTTT
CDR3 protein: CASSITGVYSNQPQHF

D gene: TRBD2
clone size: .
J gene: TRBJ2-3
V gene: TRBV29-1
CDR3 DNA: TGCAGCGTTGGACGGAGCCAGACTAGCGGGGTTGATACGCAGTATTTT
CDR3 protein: CSVGRSQTSGVDTQYF

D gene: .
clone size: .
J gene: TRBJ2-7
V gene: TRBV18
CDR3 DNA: TGTGCCAGCTCACCCCTGAGTCCCGAGCAGTACTTC
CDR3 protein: CASSPLSPEQYF

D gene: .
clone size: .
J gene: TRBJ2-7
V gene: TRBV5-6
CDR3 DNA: TGTGCCAGCAGCGTAGGATCCGGGGTTCCAACTTCCTACGAGCAGTACTTC
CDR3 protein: CASSVGSGVPTSYEQYF

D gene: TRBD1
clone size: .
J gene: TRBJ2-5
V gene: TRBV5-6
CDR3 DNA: TGTGCCAGCGGTTTGACAGGGCAAGAGACCCAGTACTTC
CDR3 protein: CASGLTGQETQYF

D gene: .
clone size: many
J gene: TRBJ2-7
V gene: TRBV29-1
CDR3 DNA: TGCAGCGTTAGGAAACTGGGGGGTGACAGTGAGCAGTACTTC
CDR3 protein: CSVRKLGGDSEQYF

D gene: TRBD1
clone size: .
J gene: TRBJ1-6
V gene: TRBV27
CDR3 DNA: TGTGCCAGCAGCCTAGGACAGGGGCATTCACCCCTCCACTTT
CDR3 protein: CASSLGQGHSPLHF

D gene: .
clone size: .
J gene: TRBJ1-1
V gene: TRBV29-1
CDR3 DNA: TGCAGCGTGGACACCTACACTGAAGCTTTCTTT
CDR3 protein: CSVDTYTEAFF

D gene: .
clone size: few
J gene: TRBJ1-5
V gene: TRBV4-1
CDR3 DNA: TGCGCCAGCAGCCAATCGGGTTGGAATCAGCCCCAGCATTTT
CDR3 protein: CASSQSGWNQPQHF

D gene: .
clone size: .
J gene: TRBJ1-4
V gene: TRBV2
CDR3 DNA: TGTGCCAGCAGTGAAGGGGGAGAGGAAAAACTGTTTTTT
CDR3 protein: CASSEGGEEKLFF

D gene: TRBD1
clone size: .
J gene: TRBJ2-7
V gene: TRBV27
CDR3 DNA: TGTGCCAGCATGATGACAGGGGCCTACGAGCAGTACTTC
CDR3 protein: CASMMTGAYEQYF

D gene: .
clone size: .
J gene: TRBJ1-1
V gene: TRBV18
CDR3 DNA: TGTGCCAGCTCACCTCAAGGGGACACTGAAGCTTTCTTT
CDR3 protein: CASSPQGDTEAFF

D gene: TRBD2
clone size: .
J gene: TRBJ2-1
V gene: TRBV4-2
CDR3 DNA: TGTGCCAGCAGCCAAGCTCCGGGACAAGTCTTCGGGACTAGCCACAATGAGCAGTTCTTC
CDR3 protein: CASSQAPGQVFGTSHNEQFF

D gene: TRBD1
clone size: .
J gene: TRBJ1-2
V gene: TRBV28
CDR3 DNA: TGTGCCAGCAGTTCCAACGACCAACAGGGGACAGCCTATGGCTACACCTTC
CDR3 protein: CASSSNDQQGTAYGYTF

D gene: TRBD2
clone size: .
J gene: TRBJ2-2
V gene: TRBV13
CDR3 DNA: TGTGCCAGCAGCTCGCACACGGCCGCGGGGGGGCTGGCCGGGGAGCTGTTTTTT
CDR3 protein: CASSSHTAAGGLAGELFF

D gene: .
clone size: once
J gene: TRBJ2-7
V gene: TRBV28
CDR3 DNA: TGTGCCAGCAGTTTGGAGGGGAGGAACTACGAGCAGTACTTC
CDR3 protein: CASSLEGRNYEQYF

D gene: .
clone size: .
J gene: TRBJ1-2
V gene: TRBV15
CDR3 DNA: TGTGCCACCAGCAGAGCTGGGGGCGAGCGGTATGGCTACACCTTC
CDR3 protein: CATSRAGGERYGYTF

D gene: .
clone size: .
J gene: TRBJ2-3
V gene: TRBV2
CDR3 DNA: TGTGCCAGCAGTGACCAGCAGGGCACAGATACGCAGTATTTT
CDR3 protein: CASSDQQGTDTQYF

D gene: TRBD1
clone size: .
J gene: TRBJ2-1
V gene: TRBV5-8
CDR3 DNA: TGTGCCAGCAGCTCGACCAGGGACAGCAGCTCCTACAATGAGCAGTTCTTC
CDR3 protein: CASSSTRDSSSYNEQFF